Listed below are T cell receptor beta chains from one sample, sequenced in a study of blood T cell repertoires in COVID-19. Assay used: immunoSEQ multiplex PCR; TCRdb lists only in-frame clones, some missing. The sample has approximately 300,000 clones; about 90% are singletons. The specimen sequenced was PBMCs or T cells enriched from blood (not recorded which). The receptors come from a woman between 25 and 40 years old who had recovered from COVID-19. Both conserved end residues are trimmed from each CDR3.

j_call v_call cdr3_aa
TRBJ1-2 TRBV19 ASSPGLGLYGYT
TRBJ2-7 TRBV7-8 ASSFTLRGGLNEQY
TRBJ1-4 TRBV27 ASSLRTGREKLF
TRBJ1-5 TRBV30 AWDKGNRNINQPQH
TRBJ1-3 TRBV12-5 ASGRVISGNTIY
TRBJ1-4 TRBV5-4 ASSRQQGASEKLF
TRBJ1-1 TRBV6-5 AISPGGTEAF
TRBJ2-3 TRBV5-6 ASSLWGPDTQY
TRBJ2-7 TRBV5-1 ASRPGPSGEQY
TRBJ2-1 TRBV6-5 ASSFAGGSFSEQF
TRBJ2-3 TRBV5-6 ASSGGSRSLTDTQY
TRBJ1-2 TRBV7-3 ASSLQGLRSYT
TRBJ2-2 TRBV5-1 ASDPWGRGTANTGELF
TRBJ2-4 TRBV30 AWSRTGDKNIQY
TRBJ1-2 TRBV29-1 SVETGSGGYT
TRBJ2-1 TRBV25-1 ASNRQGFGNEQF
TRBJ2-7 TRBV6-2/TRBV6-3 ASRLRTSSLEQY
TRBJ2-1 TRBV10-3 AISESKQGLYNEQF
TRBJ1-5 TRBV27 ASSFSGLGNQPQH
TRBJ1-2 TRBV30 AWSIGRQVYGYT
TRBJ1-6 TRBV5-1 ASSRGTGDNSPLH
TRBJ1-6 TRBV2 ASRGQGSNSPLH